These 10 T cell receptor beta chains share one sample of origin, sequenced in a study of T-cell reconstitution after alpha-beta-depleted transplantation in children. Unique molecular identifiers were built into the TCRbeta library. TCRdb called the PCR reads again in MiXCR, with one record for every CDR3 protein. The data show 500,000 or so distinct CDR3 sequences, 30% to 35% seen once. Sample: PBMCs from the stem cell graft donor, taken from the stem cell graft. These receptors were collected from a human donor who donated a stem cell graft to a child with aplastic anemia.

To note about this clonotype: An end of the junction differs from the germline gene, which may be a read error. This chain links TRBV12-3 or TRBV12-4 with TRBJ2-1, with 7 bases fitting TRBD2. The CDR3 totals 14 residues. In DNA form, the CDR3 reads TGTGCCAGCAGCTTAGCGGGTAGCCTTGGTGAGCAGTTCTTC. This codes for CASSLAGSLGEQFF.

A few counts support this clonotype. The CDR3 sequence is CASSYFNRKAEQFF. The CDR3 bases are TGTGCCAGCAGTTACTTTAACAGAAAAGCTGAGCAGTTCTTC. The genes are TRBV6-5 and TRBJ2-1; no reliable D call. Trimming took 1 base from V and 9 from J, leaving 13 bases between them. The CDR3 extends over 14 amino acids. Germline loops: CDR1 MNHEY, CDR2 SVGAGI.

This clonotype was detected a few times. The chain has TRBV28 and TRBJ2-7; D is ambiguous. CDR3 length equals 10 residues. The ends were cut back, 9 bases at V and 3 bases at J, with 6 bases in the middle. CDR1 MDHEN and CDR2 SYDVKM come from the germline V gene. The CDR3 DNA follows: TGTGCCAGATCCATCTACGAGCAGTACTTC. Translation: CARSIYEQYF.

CDR3 sequence reads: CASSSQPSSYEQYF. The CDR3 bases are TGCGCCAGCAGTTCGCAGCCGAGCTCCTACGAGCAGTACTTC. This chain connects TRBV5-1 to TRBJ2-7; no definite D call. The CDR3 loop spans 14 amino acids. Germline V gene data show CDR1 as SGHRS and CDR2 as YFSETQ. The V end lost 5 bases, the J end lost 0 bases, and 12 bases lay between the germline ends. The full variable domain, rest sourced from reference TRBV5-1 and TRBJ2-7, is KAGVTQTPRYLIKTRGQQVTLSCSPISGHRSVSWYQQTPGQGLQFLFEYFSETQRNKGNFPGRFSGRQFSNSRSEMNVSTLELGDSALYLCASSSQPSSYEQYFGPGTRLTVT.

The V and J genes are TRBV6-1 and TRBJ2-1; 8 bases map to TRBD2. Germline-derived CDR1 and CDR2 are MNHNS and SASEGT. The length of the CDR3 is 15 residues. With V trimmed by 5 bases and J by 5 bases, 8 bases remained unmatched. CDR3: CASSTPGRGNNEQFF. CDR3 in DNA: TGTGCCAGCAGTACACCCGGGAGGGGTAACAATGAGCAGTTCTTC.

CDR3 in amino acids: CSVTYTGGEQYF. CDR3 sequence (DNA): TGCAGCGTTACGTATACAGGGGGCGAGCAGTACTTC. The V and J genes are TRBV29-1 and TRBJ2-7, with 8 bases matching TRBD1. Germline assignment: CDR1 SQVTM and CDR2 ANQGSEA. The V segment lost 5 bases and the J segment 6 bases; nucleotides outside the gene matches: 6. The CDR3 is made up of 12 amino acids.

The chain carries TRBV7-2 and TRBJ2-1; 8 nucleotides align to TRBD2. J was trimmed by 7 bases and V by 5 bases; bases with no gene match: 10. Germline V gene lookup returns CDR1 SGHTA and CDR2 FQGNSA. This CDR3 is 15 amino acids long. The CDR3 nucleotides read TGTGCCAGCAGCCCATTAAGCGGGAGCAGGAATGAGCAGTTCTTC. Protein product: CASSPLSGSRNEQFF.

The sample holds a few counts of this clonotype. V and J are TRBV11-2 and TRBJ1-1; tentatively, D is TRBD1 (5 bases). This CDR3 has 13 residues. CDR1 SGHAT and CDR2 FQNNGV come from the germline V gene. Trimming stripped 2 bases from V and 4 bases from J, with 8 bases between. The CDR3 loop is CASSLSTVTEAFF. CDR3 nucleotide sequence: TGTGCCAGCAGCTTATCGACAGTCACTGAAGCTTTCTTT.

The rearrangement links TRBV4-3 to TRBJ1-4, with TRBD1 matching over 8 bases. The CDR3 runs 17 residues. Trimming took 4 bases from V and 0 from J; bases not matched to a gene: 7. Germline loops: CDR1 LGHNA, CDR2 YSLEER. CDR3 in amino acids: CASSPGTGSSTNEKLFF. The DNA of the CDR3 is TGCGCCAGCAGCCCTGGGACAGGAAGCTCAACTAATGAAAAACTGTTTTTT.

This clonotype was seen a few times. V usage is TRBV20-1 and J usage is TRBJ1-5; D gene uncertain. Germline CDR1 is DFQATT and CDR2 is SNEGSKA (reference sequence). V was clipped by 3 bases and J by 2 bases, with 14 bases between them. This CDR3 has 15 amino acids. CDR3 region: CSARRWVGGNQPQHF. The CDR3 DNA is TGCAGTGCTAGGCGTTGGGTTGGGGGCAATCAGCCCCAGCATTTT.